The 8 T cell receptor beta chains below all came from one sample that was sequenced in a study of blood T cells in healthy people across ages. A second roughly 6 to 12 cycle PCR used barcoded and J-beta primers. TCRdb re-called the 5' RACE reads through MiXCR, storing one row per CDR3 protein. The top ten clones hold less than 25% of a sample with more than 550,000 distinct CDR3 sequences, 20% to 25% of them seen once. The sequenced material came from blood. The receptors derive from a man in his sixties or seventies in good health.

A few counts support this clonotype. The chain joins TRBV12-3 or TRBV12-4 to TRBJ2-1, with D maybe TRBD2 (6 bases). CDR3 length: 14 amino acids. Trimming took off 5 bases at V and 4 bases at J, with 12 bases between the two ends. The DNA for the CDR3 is TGTGCCAGCAGTCGGGGACTCCCATACAATGAGCAGTTCTTC. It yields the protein CASSRGLPYNEQFF.

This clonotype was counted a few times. DNA for the CDR3: TGCAGTGCTAGAGCCCTCCCGGCTAGCGGGGCAGCTAGCACAGATACGCAGTATTTT. Amino acids: CSARALPASGAASTDTQYF. This sequence joins TRBV20-1 and TRBJ2-3; 9 bases agree with TRBD2. The CDR3 is 19 residues long. Per germline, CDR1 DFQATT and CDR2 SNEGSKA (reference sequence). The J segment lost 0 bases and the V segment lost 1 base, leaving 14 bases of the junction unmatched.

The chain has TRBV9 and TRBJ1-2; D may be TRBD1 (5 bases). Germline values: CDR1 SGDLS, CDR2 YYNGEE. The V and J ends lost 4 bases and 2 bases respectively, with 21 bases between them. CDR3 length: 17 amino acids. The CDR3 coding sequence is TGTGCCAGCAGCCCCACGAGCTGGGGGGAATTGAACTATGGCTACACCTTC. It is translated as CASSPTSWGELNYGYTF.

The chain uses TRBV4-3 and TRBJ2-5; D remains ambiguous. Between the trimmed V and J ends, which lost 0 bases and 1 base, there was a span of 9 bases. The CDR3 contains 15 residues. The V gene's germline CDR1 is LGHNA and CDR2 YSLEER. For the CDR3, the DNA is TGCGCCAGCAGCCAAGATTTAGCTATCCAAGAGACCCAGTACTTC. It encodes CASSQDLAIQETQYF.

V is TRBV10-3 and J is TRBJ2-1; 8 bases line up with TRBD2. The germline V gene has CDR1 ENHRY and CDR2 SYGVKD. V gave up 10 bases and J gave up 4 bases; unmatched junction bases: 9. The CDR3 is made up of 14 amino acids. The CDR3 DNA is TGTGCCACACAATCCGGGGGGGTTTACAATGAGCAGTTCTTC. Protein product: CATQSGGVYNEQFF.

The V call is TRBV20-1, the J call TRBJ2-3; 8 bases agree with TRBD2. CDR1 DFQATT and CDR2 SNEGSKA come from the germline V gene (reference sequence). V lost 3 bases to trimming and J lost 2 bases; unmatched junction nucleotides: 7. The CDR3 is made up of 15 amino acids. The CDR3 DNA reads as TGCAGTGCTAGGAGGAGCGGGGGCTACACAGATACGCAGTATTTT. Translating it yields CSARRSGGYTDTQYF.

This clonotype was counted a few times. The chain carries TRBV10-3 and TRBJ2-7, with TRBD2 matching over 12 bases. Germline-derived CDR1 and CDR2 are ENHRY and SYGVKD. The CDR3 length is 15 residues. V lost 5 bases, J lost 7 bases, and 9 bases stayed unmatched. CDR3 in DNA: TGTGCCATCAGTCCCGGACTAGCGGGATCGTGGGAGCAGTACGTC. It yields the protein CAISPGLAGSWEQYV.

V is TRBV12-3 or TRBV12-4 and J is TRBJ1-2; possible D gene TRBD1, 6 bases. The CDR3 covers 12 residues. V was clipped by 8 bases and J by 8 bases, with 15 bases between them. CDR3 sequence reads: CASSHGGVGYTF. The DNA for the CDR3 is TGTGCCAGCTCCCATGGGGGCGTAGGCTACACCTTC.